This paragraph reports one T cell receptor beta chain. There is no known antigen for this receptor. Per-nucleotide qualities are absent, and no much larger clonotype sits a single base away. The sample is drawn from a study of blood T cell repertoires in COVID-19 (TCRdb year 2020). Regarding the study in general: Collaborator samples came from the United States, Italy and Spain and covered acute and convalescent phases of COVID-19. The material from the prospective study consisted of cDNA or gDNA derived from T cells, B-cell-depleted T cells, or PBMCs. Where available, HLA class I and class II types were obtained from metadata supplied by the sample provider rather than from assay-based typing. The repertoires were made available in a free public database intended to serve as a resource for research on the immune response to SARS-CoV-2. A de-identified subject ID, COVID-19 status, age in years and sex were almost always included in the sample metadata. The samples were drawn from the first 160 participants of the ongoing ImmuneRACE study and from 1,254 subjects provided by 6 global collaborators. Subjects who had been exposed to COVID-19, were actively infected with it, or had recovered from it provided the deeply sampled blood TCRbeta repertoires that made up the dataset. General study outcomes and caveats: Clinical and demographic metadata were provided uncurated, with the amount varying by source and participant.

The CDR3 runs 14 residues from the cysteine to the phenylalanine. Only the CDR3 DNA stays, 42 bases, in frame from base 1. The germline V gene yields MRHNA for CDR1 and SNTAGT for CDR2. Here V drops 2 bases and J drops 6 bases, and the junction holds 3 bases not matched to any gene. TCRbeta CDR3 regions were amplified from genomic DNA by means of the immunoSEQ Assay, a bias-controlled multiplex PCR. Per the source publication's procedure: The number of nucleated cells in each sample was estimated from the amplification of reference gene primers within the assay. Sequence reads were collapsed and filtered to measure the absolute abundance of every unique TCRbeta CDR3 rearrangement. For each sample, productive Simpson clonality was calculated as the square root of Simpson's diversity index over productive rearrangements. What TCRdb holds here is the immuneACCESS table cut down to in-frame rearrangements. Part of the clones is not present; checked against another copy, under half of the missing clones reflect an unresolved V gene, and the others are unexplained. V, J and clone size are those of that table, while D and trimming were read from the DNA. The sample table records roughly 25,000 clones; about 90% of these occur just once. Together, the top ten hold less than 8.5% of the sample.

The collaborating institutions used their own protocols to collect whole blood in K2EDTA tubes. For TCRbeta analysis, collaborator samples were shipped as frozen whole blood, as isolated PBMCs, or as DNA extracted from either sample type. The chain links TRBV6-4 with TRBJ2-2; TRBD2 matches 7 bases in the middle. The clonotype originates from a human donor in a cohort sampled during active COVID-19. Sequencing used peripheral blood. CDR3 loop: CASSDGGVAGELFF. At the DNA level, the sequence is TGTGCCAGCAGTGACGGGGGGGTGGCCGGGGAGCTGTTTTTT.